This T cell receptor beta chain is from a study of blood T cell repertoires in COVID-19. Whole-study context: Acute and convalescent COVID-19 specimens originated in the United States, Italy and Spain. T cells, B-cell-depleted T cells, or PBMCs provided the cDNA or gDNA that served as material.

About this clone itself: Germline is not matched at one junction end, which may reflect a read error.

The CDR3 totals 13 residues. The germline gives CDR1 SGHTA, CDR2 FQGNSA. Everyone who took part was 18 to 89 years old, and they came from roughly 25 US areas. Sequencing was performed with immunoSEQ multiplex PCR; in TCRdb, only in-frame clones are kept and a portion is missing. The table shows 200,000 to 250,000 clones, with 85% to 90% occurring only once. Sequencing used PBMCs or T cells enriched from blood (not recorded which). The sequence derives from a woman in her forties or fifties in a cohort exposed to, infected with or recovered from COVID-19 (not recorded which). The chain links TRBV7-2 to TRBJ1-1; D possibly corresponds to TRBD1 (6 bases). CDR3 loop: CASSSLDRRSLEF. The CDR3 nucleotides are TGTGCCAGCAGCTCATTGGACAGAAGATCCCTGGAATTT.